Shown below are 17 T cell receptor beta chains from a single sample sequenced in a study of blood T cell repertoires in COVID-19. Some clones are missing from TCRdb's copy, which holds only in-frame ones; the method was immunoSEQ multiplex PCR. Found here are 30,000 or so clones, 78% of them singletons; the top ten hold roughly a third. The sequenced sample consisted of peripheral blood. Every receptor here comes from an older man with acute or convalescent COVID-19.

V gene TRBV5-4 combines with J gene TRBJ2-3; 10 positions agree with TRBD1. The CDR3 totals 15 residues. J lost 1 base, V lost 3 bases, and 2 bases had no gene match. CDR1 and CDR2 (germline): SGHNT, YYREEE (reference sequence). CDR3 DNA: TGTGCCAGCAGCTCGACAGGGGGCGGCACAGATACGCAGTATTTT. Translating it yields CASSSTGGGTDTQYF.

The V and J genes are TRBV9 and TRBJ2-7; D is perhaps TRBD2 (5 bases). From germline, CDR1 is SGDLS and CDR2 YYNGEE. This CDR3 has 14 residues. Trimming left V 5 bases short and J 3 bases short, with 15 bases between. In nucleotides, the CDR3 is TGTGCCAGCAGTCCAAGCGGTCTCTTCTACGAGCAGTACTTC. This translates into CASSPSGLFYEQYF.

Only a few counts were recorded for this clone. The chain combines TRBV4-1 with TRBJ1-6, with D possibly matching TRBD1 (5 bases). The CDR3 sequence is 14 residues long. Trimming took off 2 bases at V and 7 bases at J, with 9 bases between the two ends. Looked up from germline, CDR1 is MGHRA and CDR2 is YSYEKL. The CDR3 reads CASSQHRGNSPLHF. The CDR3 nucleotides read TGCGCCAGCAGCCAACATAGGGGCAATTCACCCCTCCACTTT.

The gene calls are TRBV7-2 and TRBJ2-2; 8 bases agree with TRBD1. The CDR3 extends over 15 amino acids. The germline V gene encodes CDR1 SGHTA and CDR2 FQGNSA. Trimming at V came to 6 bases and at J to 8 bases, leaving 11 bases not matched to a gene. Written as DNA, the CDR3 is TGTGCCAGCAGTCCGACAGGGGTGGACGCTGGGGAGCTGTTTTTT. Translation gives CASSPTGVDAGELFF.

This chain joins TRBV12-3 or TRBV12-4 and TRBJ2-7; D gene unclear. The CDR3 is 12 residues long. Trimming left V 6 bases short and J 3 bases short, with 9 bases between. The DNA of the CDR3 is TGTGCCAGCAGCACCGACAACTACGAGCAGTACTTC. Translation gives CASSTDNYEQYF.

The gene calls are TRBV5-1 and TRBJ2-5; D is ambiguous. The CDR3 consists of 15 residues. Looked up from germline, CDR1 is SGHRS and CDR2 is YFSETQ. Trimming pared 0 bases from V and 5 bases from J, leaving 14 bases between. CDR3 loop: CASSLDASGIETQYF. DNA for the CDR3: TGCGCCAGCAGCTTGGATGCTAGTGGAATTGAGACCCAGTACTTC.

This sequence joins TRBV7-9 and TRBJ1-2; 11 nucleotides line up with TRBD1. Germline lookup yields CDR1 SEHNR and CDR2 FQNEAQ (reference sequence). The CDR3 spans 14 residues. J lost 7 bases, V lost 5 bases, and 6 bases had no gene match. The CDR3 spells CASSPWTGGSGYTF. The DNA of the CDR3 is TGTGCCAGCAGCCCTTGGACAGGGGGCAGTGGCTACACCTTC.

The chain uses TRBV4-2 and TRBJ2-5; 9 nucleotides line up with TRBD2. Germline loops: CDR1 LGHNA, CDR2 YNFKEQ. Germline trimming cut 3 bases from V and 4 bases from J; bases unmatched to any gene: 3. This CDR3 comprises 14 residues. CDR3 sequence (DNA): TGTGCCAGCAGCCAGGGACTAGCTGCAGAGACCCAGTACTTC. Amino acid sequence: CASSQGLAAETQYF.

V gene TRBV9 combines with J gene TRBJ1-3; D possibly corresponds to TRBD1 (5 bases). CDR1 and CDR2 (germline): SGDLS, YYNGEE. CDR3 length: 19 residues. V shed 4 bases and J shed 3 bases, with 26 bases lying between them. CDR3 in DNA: TGTGCCAGCAGCCCTCAAGCCAGGGCAGGTGGGTCGAGTGGAAACACCATATATTTT. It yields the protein CASSPQARAGGSSGNTIYF.

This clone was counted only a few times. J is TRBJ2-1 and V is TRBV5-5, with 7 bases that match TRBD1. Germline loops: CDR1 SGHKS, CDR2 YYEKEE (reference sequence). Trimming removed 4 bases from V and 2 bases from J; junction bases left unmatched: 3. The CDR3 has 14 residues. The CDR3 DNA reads TGTGCCAGCAGCCCCGGGACAGCCTACAATGAGCAGTTCTTC. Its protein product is CASSPGTAYNEQFF. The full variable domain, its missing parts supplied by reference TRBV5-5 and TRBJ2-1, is DAGVTQSPTHLIKTRGQQVTLRCSPISGHKSVSWYQQVLGQGPQFIFQYYEKEERGRGNFPDRFSARQFPNYSSELNVNALLLGDSALYLCASSPGTAYNEQFFGPGTRLTVL.

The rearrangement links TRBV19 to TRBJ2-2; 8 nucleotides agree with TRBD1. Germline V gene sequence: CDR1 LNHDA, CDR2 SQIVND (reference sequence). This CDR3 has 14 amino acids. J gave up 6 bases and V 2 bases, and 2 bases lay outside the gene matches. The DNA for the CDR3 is TGTGCCAGTAGTATAATACAGGGGGCCGGGGAGCTGTTTTTT. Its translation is CASSIIQGAGELFF.

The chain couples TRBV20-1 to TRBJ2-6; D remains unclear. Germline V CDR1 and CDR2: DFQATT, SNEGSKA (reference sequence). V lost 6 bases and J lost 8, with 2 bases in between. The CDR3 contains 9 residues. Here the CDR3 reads CSASNVLTF. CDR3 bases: TGCAGTGCCTCCAACGTCCTGACTTTC.

The DNA of the CDR3 is TGTGCCAGCAGCCCCAGAGGTGGGGGACTAGAGACCGGGGAGCTGTTTTTT. It codes for CASSPRGGGLETGELFF. The V gene is TRBV5-4, the J gene TRBJ2-2, with 8 bases lining up with TRBD2. Trimming took 4 bases from V and 5 from J; bases not matched to a gene: 13. Germline CDR1 and CDR2: SGHNT and YYREEE (reference sequence). CDR3 length: 17 amino acids.

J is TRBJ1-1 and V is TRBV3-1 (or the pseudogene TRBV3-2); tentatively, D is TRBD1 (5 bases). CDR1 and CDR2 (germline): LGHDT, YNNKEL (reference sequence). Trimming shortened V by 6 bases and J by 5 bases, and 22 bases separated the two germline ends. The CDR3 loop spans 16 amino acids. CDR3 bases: TGTGCCAGCAGGGTGTCGTTGCAGGGTCCCCCTACTGAAGCTTTCTTT. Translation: CASRVSLQGPPTEAFF.

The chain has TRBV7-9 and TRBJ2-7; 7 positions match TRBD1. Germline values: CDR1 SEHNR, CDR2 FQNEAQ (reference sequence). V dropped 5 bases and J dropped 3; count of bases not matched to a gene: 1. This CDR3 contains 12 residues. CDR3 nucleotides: TGTGCCAGCAGCAGACAGGGCTACGAGCAGTACTTC. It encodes CASSRQGYEQYF.

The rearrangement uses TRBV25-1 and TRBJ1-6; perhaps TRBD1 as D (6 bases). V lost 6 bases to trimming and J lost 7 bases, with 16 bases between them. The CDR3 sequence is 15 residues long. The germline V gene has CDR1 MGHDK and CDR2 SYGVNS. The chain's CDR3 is CASRPRGQENSPLHF. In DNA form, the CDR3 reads TGTGCCAGCAGGCCGCGGGGGCAGGAGAATTCACCCCTCCACTTT.

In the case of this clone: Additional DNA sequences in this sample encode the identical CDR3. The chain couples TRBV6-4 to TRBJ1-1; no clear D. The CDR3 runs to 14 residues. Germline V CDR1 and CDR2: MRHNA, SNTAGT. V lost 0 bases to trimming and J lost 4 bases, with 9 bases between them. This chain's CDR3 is CASSDSSRGTEAFF. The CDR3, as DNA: TGTGCCAGCAGTGACTCGAGCAGAGGCACTGAAGCTTTCTTT.